This paragraph reports one TCR beta chain. Its antigen is currently not known. No base quality values were provided; no much bigger clone lies one nucleotide off. From cysteine to phenylalanine, the CDR3 is 16 amino acids long. The retained sequence is limited to the CDR3, 48 bases, with the frame set at the first base. CDR1 and CDR2 are read off the germline V gene as SGHRS and YFSETQ. Germline trimming amounts to 4 bases on V and 2 bases on J, with 5 as the count of junction bases outside the gene matches. Enrolling through a virtual design, the prospective study's participants ranged in age from roughly 18 to 95 years and lived across around 25 United States geographic areas. In the prospective study, participants were assigned to cohorts based on the clinical history participants reported in a screening survey and a study questionnaire. In the prospective study, mobile phlebotomists collected whole blood, serum and a nasopharyngeal or oropharyngeal swab from each participant. Over a roughly 2-month period, participants in the prospective study had the option of providing additional blood draws and questionnaires. Prospective study blood samples were shipped either frozen or at room temperature before DNA extraction.

The data were obtained in a study of blood T cell repertoires in COVID-19 (dated by TCRdb to the early 2020s). About the study as a whole: Samples from collaborators originated in the United States, Italy and Spain and spanned both the acute and convalescent phases of COVID-19. The material from the prospective study consisted of cDNA or gDNA derived from T cells, B-cell-depleted T cells, or PBMCs. Deeply sampled blood TCRbeta repertoires from subjects exposed to, actively infected with, or recovered from COVID-19 were included in the dataset. The repertoires were made available in a free public database intended to serve as a resource for research on the immune response to SARS-CoV-2. Samples were obtained from the ongoing ImmuneRACE study (first 160 participants) and from about 1,300 subjects provided by 6 global collaborators. Sample metadata almost always included a de-identified subject ID, COVID-19 status, age in years and sex. Where available, HLA class I and class II types were obtained from metadata supplied by the sample provider rather than from assay-based typing. The full study reports these points: How much clinical and demographic metadata was included differed by source and by participant, and the metadata was provided uncurated.

The immunoSEQ Assay, a bias-controlled multiplex PCR, was used to amplify TCRbeta CDR3 regions from genomic DNA. Turning to the authors' computational methods: The number of nucleated cells in each sample was estimated by amplification of reference gene primers within the assay. To quantify the absolute abundance of each unique TCRbeta CDR3 rearrangement, sequence reads were collapsed and filtered. For each sample, productive Simpson clonality was calculated as the square root of Simpson's diversity index over productive rearrangements. The table was pulled from immuneACCESS by TCRdb, which kept in-frame rearrangements only. Such tables lose some clones; where checked, under half of the loss comes from unresolved V genes, and the rest has no known cause. Clone size and the V and J calls come from that table; the DNA yielded D and trimming. In all, the sample holds about 50,000 clones, and 70% to 85% of those were seen once. Clones ranked in the top ten supply under 6% of the sample.

The specimen sequenced was PBMCs or T cells enriched from blood (not recorded which). Here the chain combines TRBV5-1 and TRBJ2-3, with 12 bases in between that match TRBD2. The receptor's source is a woman aged 45-65 years with acute COVID-19. The CDR3 loop reads CASSLPSGGATDTQYF. The bases are TGCGCCAGCAGCCTCCCTAGCGGGGGGGCCACAGATACGCAGTATTTT.